This T cell receptor beta chain was found in a study of T cells in Graves' hyperthyroidism and ophthalmopathy. Whole-study findings and limits: Appearing also in blood were most of the thyroid clonotypes expanded above 0.001. Ophthalmopathy, as predicted by the model, came a median about seven months after the prediction.

In regard to this clonotype: The target antigen is unknown.

Germline CDR1 MNHEY, CDR2 SMNVEV (reference sequence). The CDR3 spans 15 residues. Trimming shortened V by 6 bases and J by 2 bases, and 14 bases separated the two germline ends. The TCR beta CDR3 regions underwent amplification using RNA transcripts as the source. In the first-round RT-PCR of the TCR CDR3, the HTBI primer set was used. Using its own MiXCR run on the multiplex PCR reads, TCRdb lists one record per CDR3 protein. The sample has approximately 700,000 distinct CDR3 sequences, about 45% seen once. The TCR sequence derives from an adult man with Graves' disease, either hyperthyroidism or ophthalmopathy (not recorded which). The genes are TRBV27 and TRBJ1-5; no firm D call. Sequenced sample: peripheral blood or thyroid tissue (not recorded which). The CDR3 DNA reads TGTGCCAGCAGCAGGAGCTGGATCGGCAATCAGCCCCAGCATTTT. Translation: CASSRSWIGNQPQHF.